This TCR beta chain derives from a study of beta chain features in type 1 diabetes. On the study more broadly: Similarity in age, gender and cell yields was seen between patients and healthy donors. Overall study results and limits: Within each of all four CD4+ subsets, Type 1 diabetes patients had TCRB CDR3s that were moderately but significantly shorter. Sampled from patients, naive, central memory and Treg TCRB repertoires appeared more similar than those sampled from healthy donors.

CDR1 and CDR2 from the germline V gene are LNHDA and SQIVND (reference sequence). This CDR3 comprises 15 residues. Trimming removed 7 bases from V and 6 bases from J, with 21 bases in between. cDNA synthesis used the whole RNA isolate, giving expressed TCRB sequences. The repertoire was sequenced with immunoSEQ multiplex PCR; TCRdb's copy has only in-frame clones and lacks some. The sample consists of 640,000 or so clones, around 15% of them appearing once. A remark on this clone: Its matching antigen is unknown.

CD4+ naive, central memory, regulatory and stem cell-like memory cells were sorted via CD45RO/CCR7/CD25/CD127/CD95/CD27. The clonotype was recovered from a man younger than 35 with type 1 diabetes. The specimen sequenced was naive CD4+ T cells from blood. The chain employs TRBV19 and TRBJ1-2, with a weak D call TRBD1 (6 bases). In DNA form, the CDR3 reads TGTGCCAGTACCGAATCTGACAGGCCATCAAATGGCTACACCTTC. Its protein is CASTESDRPSNGYTF.